These T cell receptor beta chains were read from a single sample in a study of blood T cell repertoires in COVID-19. Clones were sequenced by immunoSEQ multiplex PCR, and TCRdb holds only the in-frame ones, with some missing. Here the sample spans about 180,000 clones, around 80% being singletons. The sequenced sample was peripheral blood. These receptors were taken from a man in his 70s with active or convalescent COVID-19. Each CDR3 is given with its conserved first and last residue.

v_gene | len | CDR3aa
TRBV6-2/TRBV6-3 | 15 | CASSGHYSNTGELFF
TRBV30 | 15 | CAWSKQGLRGNTIYF
TRBV3-1/TRBV3-2 | 14 | CASSPRTSRETQYF
TRBV11-2 | 14 | CASSLGPGSETQYF
TRBV15 | 14 | CATSRAQSNNEQFF
TRBV7-8 | 16 | CASSLGLLQGGQPQHF
TRBV12-3/TRBV12-4 | 12 | CASSHRDRELFF
TRBV30 | 14 | CAWSKGRYGEKLFF
TRBV3-1/TRBV3-2 | 15 | CASRAWIGTNEKLFF
TRBV30 | 18 | CAWSESPLLAGDYNEQFF
TRBV29-1 | 11 | CGTGEGSGYTF
TRBV5-1 | 15 | CASSWVPREGETQYF
TRBV30 | 13 | CAWSGAPQETQYF
TRBV5-1 | 15 | CASSLARQGLDGYTF
TRBV5-1 | 15 | CASSVTGGASWSAFF
TRBV24-1 | 17 | CATSDSRGLSTYNEQFF
TRBV20-1 | 12 | CSASAMQETQYF